A single sample is the source of the 32 T cell receptor beta chains below, sequenced in a study of T-cell reconstitution after alpha-beta-depleted transplantation in children. Unique molecular identifiers were incorporated during preparation of the TCRbeta library. TCRdb re-derived calls from the PCR reads in MiXCR, one entry per CDR3 protein. The sample shows just over 950,000 distinct CDR3 sequences, about 29% of them seen only once. The source material was PBMCs, mostly from graft donor cells, sampled 360 days after TCRalphabeta/CD19-depleted stem cell transplant. These receptors were collected from a boy under three years old who had a stem cell transplant for SCID, so the T cells may come from the graft donor.

This sequence joins TRBV20-1 and TRBJ2-1; 9 bases fit TRBD2. The junction had 16 bases not matched to a gene; V was cut back by 6 bases and J by 7 bases. CDR3 size: 16 residues. From germline, CDR1 is DFQATT and CDR2 SNEGSKA (reference sequence). CDR3 residues: CSARSWRGGSQNEQFF. Written as DNA, the CDR3 is TGCAGTGCCCGAAGCTGGCGGGGGGGGTCGCAGAATGAGCAGTTCTTC.

DNA for the CDR3: TGTGCCAGCTCACCAACAGCAGATTACTACAATGAGCAGTTCTTC. Protein: CASSPTADYYNEQFF. This chain connects TRBV18 to TRBJ2-1; D gene ambiguous. CDR3 length: 15 amino acids. V was cut by 2 bases and J by 3 bases, with 11 bases left in between. Per the germline V gene, CDR1 is KGHSH and CDR2 is LQKENI.

The chain couples TRBV7-9 to TRBJ2-1; D is unresolved. This CDR3 spans 13 amino acids. The V end was cut by 3 bases, the J end by 6 bases, with 9 bases between. Germline CDR1 and CDR2: SEHNR and FQNEAQ (reference sequence). As DNA, the CDR3 is TGTGCCAGCAGCTTCTCAGTCTCCAATGAGCAGTTCTTC. Translation: CASSFSVSNEQFF.

The sample holds a few counts of this clonotype. The chain recombines TRBV20-1 with TRBJ2-3; D remains ambiguous. V lost 6 bases and J lost 1, with 11 bases in between. Per the germline V gene, CDR1 is DFQATT and CDR2 is SNEGSKA (reference sequence). The CDR3 covers 13 residues. The DNA for the CDR3 is TGCAGTGCCCCTTCGTCTCGCACAGATACGCAGTATTTT. Its protein is CSAPSSRTDTQYF.

This clonotype was picked up a small number of times. The chain couples TRBV12-3 or TRBV12-4 to TRBJ2-5; 13 nucleotides align to TRBD2. The CDR3 runs to 16 residues. Losses at the gene ends were 5 bases for V and 6 bases for J; bases not matched to a gene: 9. The CDR3 nucleotides read TGTGCCAGCAGTCCCCTGAGGACTAGCGGGGGAAAGACCCAGTACTTC. Translation gives CASSPLRTSGGKTQYF.

The table lists this clonotype with a few counts. The rearrangement links TRBV29-1 to TRBJ2-7; no clear D. V was pared by 4 bases and J by 2 bases, with 9 bases between. The germline gives CDR1 SQVTM, CDR2 ANQGSEA. CDR3 size: 12 residues. The CDR3 sequence: CSVAYSAYEQYF. CDR3 DNA sequence: TGCAGCGTTGCCTATTCCGCCTACGAGCAGTACTTC.

This clonotype turned up a few times. The V and J genes are TRBV7-2 and TRBJ1-5; D might be TRBD1 (6 bases). Germline CDR1 reads SGHTA; CDR2 reads FQGNSA. V gave up 3 bases and J gave up 4 bases, with 10 bases separating them. The CDR3 is made up of 14 amino acids. Here the CDR3 reads CASSFGQSNQPQHF. DNA of the CDR3: TGTGCCAGCAGCTTCGGACAGTCGAATCAGCCCCAGCATTTT.

This clonotype appeared many times. DNA of the CDR3: TGTGCCAGCAGTTTAGCGGGGGCTAAAACAGATACGCAGTATTTT. Its translation is CASSLAGAKTDTQYF. The chain couples TRBV28 to TRBJ2-3; D might be TRBD2 (7 bases). The CDR3 totals 15 residues. Looked up from germline, CDR1 is MDHEN and CDR2 is SYDVKM. Trimming left V 2 bases short and J 3 bases short, with 12 bases between.

The chain uses TRBV5-6 and TRBJ1-4; TRBD1 is a possible D gene (5 bases). CDR1 and CDR2 from the germline V gene are SGHDT and YYEEEE. The length of the CDR3 is 18 residues. Trimming cost V 4 bases and J 1 base, with 20 bases left between them. In DNA form, the CDR3 reads TGTGCCAGCAGCCCGATCCGGGACCACCGAGGAACTAATGAAAAACTGTTTTTT. It yields the protein CASSPIRDHRGTNEKLFF.

This clonotype occurred many times. The rearrangement links TRBV12-3 or TRBV12-4 to TRBJ1-2, with D tentatively TRBD1 (5 bases). The CDR3 spans 13 residues. Trimming took off 4 bases at V and 2 bases at J, with 8 bases between the two ends. CDR3 loop: CASSSGGNYGYTF. CDR3 DNA sequence: TGTGCCAGCAGTTCGGGGGGGAACTATGGCTACACCTTC.

This clonotype was picked up many times. The V gene is TRBV15, the J gene TRBJ2-3, with TRBD2 identical over 8 bases. The CDR3 runs 15 residues. J was trimmed by 6 bases and V by 1 base; bases with no gene match: 6. Germline V gene sequence: CDR1 LNHNV, CDR2 YYDKDF (reference sequence). The chain's CDR3 is CATSRGALAADTQYF. The CDR3 bases are TGTGCCACCAGCAGAGGGGCACTAGCGGCGGATACGCAGTATTTT. Filled out from reference TRBV15 and TRBJ2-3, the complete variable domain reads DAMVIQNPRYQVTQFGKPVTLSCSQTLNHNVMYWYQQKSSQAPKLLFHYYDKDFNNEADTPDNFQSRRPNTSFCFLDIRSPGLGDTAMYLCATSRGALAADTQYFGPGTRLTVL.

The gene calls are TRBV25-1 and TRBJ1-4; no clear D gene. Trimming took 1 base from V and 7 from J, leaving 13 bases between them. Germline V gene data show CDR1 as MGHDK and CDR2 as SYGVNS. The CDR3 covers 15 residues. The CDR3 is CASSESRWAVEKLFF. The DNA for the CDR3 is TGTGCCAGCAGTGAATCTCGGTGGGCGGTTGAAAAACTGTTTTTT.

This clonotype was observed once. The rearrangement links TRBV9 to TRBJ1-1, with D tentatively TRBD1 (5 bases). Trimming removed 0 bases at V and 5 bases at J, with 11 bases between. The CDR3 covers 14 residues. Per the germline V gene, CDR1 is SGDLS and CDR2 is YYNGEE. The CDR3 protein is CASSVESGRTEAFF. CDR3 DNA: TGTGCCAGCAGCGTAGAGTCAGGGCGTACTGAAGCTTTCTTT.

In its sample, this clonotype was seen a few times. The DNA for the CDR3 is TGCAGTGCTAGACGACTAGCGGGGGGTTCCGGGGAGCTGTTTTTT. Translation gives CSARRLAGGSGELFF. The chain has TRBV20-1 and TRBJ2-2; 13 bases are shared with TRBD2. The CDR3 loop spans 15 amino acids. Trimming took 2 bases from V and 6 from J; bases not matched to a gene: 3. Germline V gene sequence: CDR1 DFQATT, CDR2 SNEGSKA (reference sequence).

This clonotype was detected a few times. This sequence joins TRBV7-7 and TRBJ1-1, with D uncertain. V lost 4 bases and J lost 6, with 12 bases in between. This CDR3 comprises 13 residues. The germline CDR1 and CDR2 sequences are SSHAT and FNYEAQ (reference sequence). The DNA for the CDR3 is TGTGCCAGCAGCTCCGTAGTAGGCGCTGAAGCTTTCTTT. This translates into CASSSVVGAEAFF.

The sample holds a few counts of this clonotype. The chain has TRBV6-2 or TRBV6-3 and TRBJ2-1; 11 positions agree with TRBD1. Germline V lookup: CDR1 MNHEY, CDR2 SVGEGT. CDR3 length: 17 residues. V was clipped by 7 bases and J by 7 bases; unmatched bases: 15. The DNA of the CDR3 is TGTGCCAGCATACAGAATACCGGGACAGGGGGTTCGAATGAGCAGTTCTTC. The encoded protein is CASIQNTGTGGSNEQFF.

This clonotype was seen more than once but under ten times. The chain employs TRBV3-1 and TRBJ2-5; 8 positions agree with TRBD2. CDR3 size: 14 residues. Germline V gene lookup returns CDR1 LGHDT and CDR2 YNNKEL (reference sequence). V shed 4 bases, J shed 1 base, and the junction held 2 bases outside the gene matches. CDR3 residues: CASSRSGGQETQYF. DNA of the CDR3: TGTGCCAGCAGCCGGAGCGGGGGCCAAGAGACCCAGTACTTC.

The chain uses TRBV2 and TRBJ2-2; D call uncertain. The CDR3 is 13 residues long. The ends were cut back, 2 bases at V and 6 bases at J, with 7 bases in the middle. From germline, CDR1 is SNHLY and CDR2 FYNNEI. This CDR3 reads CASSERSSGELFF. The CDR3 DNA follows: TGTGCCAGCAGTGAACGATCTTCCGGGGAGCTGTTTTTT.

The rearrangement joins TRBV7-9 to TRBJ1-1, with D unresolved. The CDR3 has 12 residues. CDR1 SEHNR and CDR2 FQNEAQ come from the germline V gene (reference sequence). V lost 8 bases to trimming and J lost 0 bases, with 7 bases between them. The CDR3 sequence is CASAGLNTEAFF. The CDR3 coding sequence is TGTGCCAGCGCGGGTCTGAACACTGAAGCTTTCTTT.

The CDR3 region has the DNA TGTGCCAGCAGTTACTCGGGACAGGGGGTCCTGGAGCAGTACTTC. It translates to CASSYSGQGVLEQYF. The rearrangement joins TRBV6-2 or TRBV6-3 to TRBJ2-7, with TRBD1 matching over 11 bases. From germline, CDR1 is MNHEY and CDR2 SVGEGT. V trimming: 0 bases; J trimming: 7 bases; junction bases outside the gene matches: 5. The length of the CDR3 is 15 residues.

The V call is TRBV6-4, the J call TRBJ2-2; D unresolved. Per the germline V gene, CDR1 is MRHNA and CDR2 is SNTAGT. Trimming removed 6 bases from V and 0 bases from J, with 8 bases in between. CDR3 length equals 14 residues. In nucleotides, the CDR3 is TGTGCCAGCAGAGGCAGCTCGAACACCGGGGAGCTGTTTTTT. Amino acids: CASRGSSNTGELFF.

The V gene is TRBV5-1, the J gene TRBJ2-1; TRBD1 agrees at 7 bases. The J segment lost 2 bases and the V segment lost 3 bases, leaving 5 bases of the junction unmatched. Germline V gene sequence: CDR1 SGHRS, CDR2 YFSETQ. The CDR3 loop spans 15 amino acids. CDR3 residues: CASSSKTGAYNEQFF. The DNA for the CDR3 is TGCGCCAGCAGCTCGAAAACAGGGGCCTACAATGAGCAGTTCTTC.

There are a few counts of this clonotype. The chain uses TRBV20-1 and TRBJ1-1; 10 bases match TRBD1. There are 13 residues in the CDR3. Germline V lookup: CDR1 DFQATT, CDR2 SNEGSKA (reference sequence). Germline trimming cut 5 bases from V and 8 bases from J; bases unmatched to any gene: 8. The CDR3 nucleotides are TGCAGTGCTTTCCGGGACAGGGGACTAGAAGCTTTCTTT. Its translation: CSAFRDRGLEAFF.

The chain has TRBV20-1 and TRBJ1-1, with 9 bases aligning to TRBD1. V shed 0 bases, J shed 8 bases, and the junction held 7 bases outside the gene matches. In germline, CDR1 is DFQATT, CDR2 SNEGSKA (reference sequence). This CDR3 has 14 amino acids. The CDR3 sequence: CSARDLRQGVEAFF. The CDR3 DNA follows: TGCAGTGCTAGAGATTTAAGACAGGGGGTCGAAGCTTTCTTT.

This clonotype was picked up many times. J is TRBJ2-7 and V is TRBV11-2; D is possibly TRBD1 or TRBD2 (5 bases each). Trimming pared 3 bases from V and 7 bases from J, leaving 13 bases between. The CDR3 is 13 residues long. Germline assignment: CDR1 SGHAT and CDR2 FQNNGV. The CDR3 spells CASSFPGRGEQYF. The CDR3 nucleotides are TGTGCCAGCAGCTTTCCGGGGCGAGGTGAGCAGTACTTC.

The chain couples TRBV11-2 to TRBJ2-7, with D hard to call. V dropped 5 bases and J dropped 3 bases, with 17 bases sitting between them. The CDR3 covers 15 residues. The germline V gene has CDR1 SGHAT and CDR2 FQNNGV. CDR3 region: CASSPLFLSYYEQYF. DNA of the CDR3: TGTGCCAGCAGCCCCCTTTTTCTTAGTTACTACGAGCAGTACTTC.

V and J are TRBV12-3 or TRBV12-4 and TRBJ1-5; 8 nucleotides align to TRBD1. V shed 5 bases, J shed 4 bases, and the junction held 7 bases outside the gene matches. This CDR3 contains 15 residues. This CDR3 reads CASSQTGQVNQPQHF. The CDR3 region has the DNA TGTGCCAGCAGTCAAACGGGACAGGTTAATCAGCCCCAGCATTTT.

The V gene is TRBV4-2, the J gene TRBJ2-7; maybe TRBD2 (5 bases). The CDR3 has 16 amino acids. The V gene's germline CDR1 is LGHNA and CDR2 YNFKEQ. Trimming stripped 2 bases from V and 1 base from J, with 15 bases between. The CDR3 loop is CASSQPRSGSSYEQYF. CDR3 coding DNA: TGTGCCAGCAGCCAACCGCGCTCGGGGAGTTCCTACGAGCAGTACTTC.

V is TRBV29-1 and J is TRBJ2-7; no clear D. Trimming shortened V by 0 bases and J by 3 bases, and 9 bases separated the two germline ends. The length of the CDR3 is 13 residues. Germline V gives CDR1 SQVTM, CDR2 ANQGSEA. The CDR3 coding sequence is TGCAGCGTTGAAGAACACGGGCGCTACGAGCAGTACTTC. Translated: CSVEEHGRYEQYF.

The genes are TRBV5-6 and TRBJ2-7; D uncertain. V lost 4 bases and J lost 4, with 12 bases in between. CDR1 is SGHDT and CDR2 is YYEEEE in the germline V gene. The CDR3 extends over 13 amino acids. CDR3 amino acids: CASSPNWGYEQYF. In nucleotides, the CDR3 is TGTGCCAGCAGCCCAAACTGGGGATACGAGCAGTACTTC.

This rearrangement joins TRBV29-1 to TRBJ2-3; 7 bases map to TRBD1. The CDR3 runs to 14 residues. Germline-derived CDR1 and CDR2 are SQVTM and ANQGSEA. V gave up 8 bases and J gave up 0 bases; unmatched junction bases: 8. The CDR3 region is CSFRNRGSTDTQYF. The CDR3 bases are TGCAGCTTCCGAAACAGGGGCAGCACAGATACGCAGTATTTT.

A few counts support this clonotype. This sequence joins TRBV5-1 and TRBJ1-2; D unclear. V was trimmed by 2 bases and J by 8 bases, leaving 13 bases between them. The CDR3 contains 13 residues. CDR1 SGHRS and CDR2 YFSETQ come from the germline V gene. This chain's CDR3 is CASSFWTHAGYTF. The CDR3 DNA is TGCGCCAGCAGCTTCTGGACCCACGCGGGCTACACCTTC.